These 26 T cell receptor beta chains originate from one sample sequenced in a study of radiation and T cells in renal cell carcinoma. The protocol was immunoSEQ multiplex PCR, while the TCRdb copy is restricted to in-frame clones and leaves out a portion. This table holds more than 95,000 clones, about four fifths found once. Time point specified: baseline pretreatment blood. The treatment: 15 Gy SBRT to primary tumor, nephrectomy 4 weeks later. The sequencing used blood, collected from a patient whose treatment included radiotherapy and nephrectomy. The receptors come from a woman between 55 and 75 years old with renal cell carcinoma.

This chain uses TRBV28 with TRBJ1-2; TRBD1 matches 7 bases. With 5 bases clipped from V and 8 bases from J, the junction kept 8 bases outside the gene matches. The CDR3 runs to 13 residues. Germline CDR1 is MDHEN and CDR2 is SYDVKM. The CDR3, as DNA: TGTGCCAGCAGTCCTCACGACAGGGCGGGCTACACCTTC. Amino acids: CASSPHDRAGYTF.

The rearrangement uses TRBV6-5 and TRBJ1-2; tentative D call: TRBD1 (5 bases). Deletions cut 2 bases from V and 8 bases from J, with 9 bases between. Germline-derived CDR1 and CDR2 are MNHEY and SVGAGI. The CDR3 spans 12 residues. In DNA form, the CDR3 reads TGTGCCAGCAGTTACGGAGGGACGGGCTACACCTTC. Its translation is CASSYGGTGYTF.

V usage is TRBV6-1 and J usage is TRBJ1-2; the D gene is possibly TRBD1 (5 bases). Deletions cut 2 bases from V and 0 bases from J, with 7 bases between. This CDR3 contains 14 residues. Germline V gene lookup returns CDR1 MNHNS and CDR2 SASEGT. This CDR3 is CASSESTANYGYTF. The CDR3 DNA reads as TGTGCCAGCAGTGAATCGACAGCTAACTATGGCTACACCTTC.

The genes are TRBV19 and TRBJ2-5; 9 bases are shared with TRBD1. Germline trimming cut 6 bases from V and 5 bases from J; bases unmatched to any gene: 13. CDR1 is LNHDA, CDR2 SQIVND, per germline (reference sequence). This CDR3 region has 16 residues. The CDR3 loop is CASRPRSGQGVETQYF. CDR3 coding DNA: TGTGCCAGTAGGCCCCGGTCGGGACAGGGAGTGGAGACCCAGTACTTC.

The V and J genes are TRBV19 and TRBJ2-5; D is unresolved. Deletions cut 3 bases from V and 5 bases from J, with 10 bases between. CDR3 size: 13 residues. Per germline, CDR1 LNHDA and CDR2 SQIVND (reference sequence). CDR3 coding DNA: TGTGCCAGTAGTATCCAGACGCGGGAGACCCAGTACTTC. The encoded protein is CASSIQTRETQYF.

The CDR3 coding sequence is TGTGCCAGCAGCCCGAGTCTCAATGAGCAGTTCTTC. Amino acid sequence: CASSPSLNEQFF. The rearrangement uses TRBV5-4 and TRBJ2-1; D unresolved. The V and J ends lost 4 bases and 6 bases respectively, with 8 bases between them. The CDR3 spans 12 residues. Germline values: CDR1 SGHNT, CDR2 YYREEE (reference sequence).

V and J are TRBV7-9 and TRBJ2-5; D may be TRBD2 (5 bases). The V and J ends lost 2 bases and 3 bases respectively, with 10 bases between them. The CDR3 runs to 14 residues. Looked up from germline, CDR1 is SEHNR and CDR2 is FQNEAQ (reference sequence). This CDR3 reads CASSLFEGKETQYF. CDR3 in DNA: TGTGCCAGCAGCTTATTCGAGGGAAAAGAGACCCAGTACTTC.

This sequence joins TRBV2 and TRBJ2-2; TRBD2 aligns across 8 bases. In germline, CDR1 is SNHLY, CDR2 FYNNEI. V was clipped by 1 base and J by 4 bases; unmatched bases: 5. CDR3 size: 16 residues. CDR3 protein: CASSEVAGGGTGELFF. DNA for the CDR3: TGTGCCAGCAGTGAAGTTGCGGGGGGTGGCACCGGGGAGCTGTTTTTT.

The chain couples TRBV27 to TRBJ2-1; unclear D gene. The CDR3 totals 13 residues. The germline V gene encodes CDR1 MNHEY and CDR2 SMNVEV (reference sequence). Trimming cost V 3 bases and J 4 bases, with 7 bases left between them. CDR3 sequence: CASSLAAYNEQFF. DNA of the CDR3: TGTGCCAGCAGTTTGGCAGCATACAATGAGCAGTTCTTC.

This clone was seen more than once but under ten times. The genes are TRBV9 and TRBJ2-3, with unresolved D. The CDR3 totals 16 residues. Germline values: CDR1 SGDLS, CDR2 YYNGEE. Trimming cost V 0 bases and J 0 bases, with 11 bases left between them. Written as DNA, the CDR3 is TGTGCCAGCAGCGTAGCGTTGTATTCTAGCACAGATACGCAGTATTTT. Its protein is CASSVALYSSTDTQYF.

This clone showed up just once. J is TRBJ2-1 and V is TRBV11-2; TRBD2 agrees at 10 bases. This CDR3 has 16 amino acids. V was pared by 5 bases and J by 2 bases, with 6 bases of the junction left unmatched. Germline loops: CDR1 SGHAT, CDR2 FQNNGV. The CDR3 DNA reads TGTGCCAGCAGCCCGACGAGCGGGAGGGCCTACAATGAGCAGTTCTTC. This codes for CASSPTSGRAYNEQFF.

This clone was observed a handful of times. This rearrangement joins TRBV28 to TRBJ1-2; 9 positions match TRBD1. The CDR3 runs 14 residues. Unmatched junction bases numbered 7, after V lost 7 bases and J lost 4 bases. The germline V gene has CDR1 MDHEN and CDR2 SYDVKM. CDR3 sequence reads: CASITQGAGYGYTF. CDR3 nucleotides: TGTGCCAGCATCACACAGGGGGCGGGCTATGGCTACACCTTC.

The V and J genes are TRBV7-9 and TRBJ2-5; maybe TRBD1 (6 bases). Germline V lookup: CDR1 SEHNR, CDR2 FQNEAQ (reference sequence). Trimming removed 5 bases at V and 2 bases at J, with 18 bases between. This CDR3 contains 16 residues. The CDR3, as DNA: TGTGCCAGCAGCCGCGCCGGTCAGGGGCTACAAGAGACCCAGTACTTC. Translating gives CASSRAGQGLQETQYF.

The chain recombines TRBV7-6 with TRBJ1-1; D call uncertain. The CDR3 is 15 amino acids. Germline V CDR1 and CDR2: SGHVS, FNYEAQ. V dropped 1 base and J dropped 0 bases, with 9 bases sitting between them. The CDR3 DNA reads TGTGCCAGCAGCTTAGGGCAGTACATGAACACTGAAGCTTTCTTT. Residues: CASSLGQYMNTEAFF.

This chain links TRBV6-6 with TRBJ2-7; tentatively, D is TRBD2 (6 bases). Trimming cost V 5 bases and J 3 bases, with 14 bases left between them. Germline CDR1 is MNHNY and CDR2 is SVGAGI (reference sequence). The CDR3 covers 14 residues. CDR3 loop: CASSPTSSNYEQYF. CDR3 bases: TGTGCCAGCAGTCCAACTAGCAGCAACTACGAGCAGTACTTC.

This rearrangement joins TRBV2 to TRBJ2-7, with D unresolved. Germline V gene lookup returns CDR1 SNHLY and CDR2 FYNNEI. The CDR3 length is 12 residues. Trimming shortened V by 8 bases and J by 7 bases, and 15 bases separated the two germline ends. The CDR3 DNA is TGTGCCAGCGGGCACGAGTACCGAGAGCAGTACTTC. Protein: CASGHEYREQYF.

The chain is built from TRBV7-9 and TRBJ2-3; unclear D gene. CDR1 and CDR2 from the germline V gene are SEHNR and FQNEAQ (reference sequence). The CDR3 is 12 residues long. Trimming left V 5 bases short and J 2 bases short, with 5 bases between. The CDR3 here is CASSPITDTQYF. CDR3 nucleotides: TGTGCCAGCAGCCCTATCACAGATACGCAGTATTTT.

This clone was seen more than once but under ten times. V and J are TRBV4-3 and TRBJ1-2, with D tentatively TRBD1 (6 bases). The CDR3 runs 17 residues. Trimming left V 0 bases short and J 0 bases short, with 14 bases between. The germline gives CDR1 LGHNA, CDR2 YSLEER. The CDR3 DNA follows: TGCGCCAGCAGCCAAGATGGGGGCGCCAATTCTAACTATGGCTACACCTTC. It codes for CASSQDGGANSNYGYTF.

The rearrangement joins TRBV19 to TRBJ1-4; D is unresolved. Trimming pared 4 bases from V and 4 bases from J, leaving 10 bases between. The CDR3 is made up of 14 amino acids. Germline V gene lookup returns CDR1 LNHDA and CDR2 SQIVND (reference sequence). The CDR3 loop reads CASSKVRINEKLFF. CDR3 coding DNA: TGTGCCAGTAGTAAGGTTAGGATTAATGAAAAACTGTTTTTT.

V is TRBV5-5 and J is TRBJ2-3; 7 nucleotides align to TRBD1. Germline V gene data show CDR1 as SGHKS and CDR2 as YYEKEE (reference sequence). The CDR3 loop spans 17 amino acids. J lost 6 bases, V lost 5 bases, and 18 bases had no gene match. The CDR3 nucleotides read TGTGCCAGCAGTTTGTTGCTCTCGACAGGGCGAGGGGATACGCAGTATTTT. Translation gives CASSLLLSTGRGDTQYF.

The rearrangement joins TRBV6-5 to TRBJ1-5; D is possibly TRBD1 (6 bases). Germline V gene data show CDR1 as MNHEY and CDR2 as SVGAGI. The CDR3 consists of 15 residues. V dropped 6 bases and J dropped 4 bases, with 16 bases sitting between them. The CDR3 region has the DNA TGTGCCAGCAGCTACAGGGCGTTTAGTAATCAGCCCCAGCATTTT. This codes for CASSYRAFSNQPQHF.

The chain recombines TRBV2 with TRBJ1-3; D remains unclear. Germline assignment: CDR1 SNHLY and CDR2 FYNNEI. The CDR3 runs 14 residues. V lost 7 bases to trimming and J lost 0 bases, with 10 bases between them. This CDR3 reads CASMVTSSGNTIYF. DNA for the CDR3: TGTGCCAGCATGGTAACTAGCTCTGGAAACACCATATATTTT.

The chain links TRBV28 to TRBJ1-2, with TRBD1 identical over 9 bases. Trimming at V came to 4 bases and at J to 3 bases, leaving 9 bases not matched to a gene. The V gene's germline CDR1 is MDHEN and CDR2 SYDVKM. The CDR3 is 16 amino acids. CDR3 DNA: TGTGCCAGCAGTTCCACAGGGGGCCTGGTTGACTATGGCTACACCTTC. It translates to CASSSTGGLVDYGYTF.

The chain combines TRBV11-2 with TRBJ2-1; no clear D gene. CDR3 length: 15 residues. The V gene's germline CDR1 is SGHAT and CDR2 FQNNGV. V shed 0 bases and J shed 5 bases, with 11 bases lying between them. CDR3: CASSLDRLINNEQFF. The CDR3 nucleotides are TGTGCCAGCAGCTTAGATCGTCTAATTAACAATGAGCAGTTCTTC.

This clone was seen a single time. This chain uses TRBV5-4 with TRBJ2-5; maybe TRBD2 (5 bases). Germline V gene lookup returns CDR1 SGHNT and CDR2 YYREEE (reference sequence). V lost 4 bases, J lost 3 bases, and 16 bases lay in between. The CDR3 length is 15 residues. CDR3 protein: CASSPRSGSKETQYF. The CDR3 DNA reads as TGTGCCAGCAGCCCGCGTTCGGGATCAAAAGAGACCCAGTACTTC.

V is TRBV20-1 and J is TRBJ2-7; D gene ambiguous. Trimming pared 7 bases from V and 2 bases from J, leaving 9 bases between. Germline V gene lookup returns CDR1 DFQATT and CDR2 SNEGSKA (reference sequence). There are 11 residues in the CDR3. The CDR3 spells CSVASTYEQYF. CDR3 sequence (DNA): TGCAGTGTTGCCTCAACCTACGAGCAGTACTTC.